This T cell receptor (beta chain) was captured in a study of Ad26.COV2.S vaccination and SARS-CoV-2 variants. For the study at large: Once, or twice with 56 days between doses, Ad26.COV2.S was given intramuscularly. Study-level results: In vaccinated individuals, spike-specific CD8+ and CD4+ T cell responses reportedly displayed substantial breadth. Total T cell responses may have been underestimated by the TCR breadth and depth analyses.

The method was immunoSEQ multiplex PCR; TCRdb's version includes in-frame clones alone and lacks a portion of them. The sample holds 250,000 or so clones, approximately 88% seen once. Described treatment: around 19 received Ad26.COV2.S at low or high dose, single or two shots; 5 received placebo; per-sample allocation not given. Sampling was performed 63 days after the first vaccine or placebo injection. An Ad26 vector carrying the Wuhan-strain SARS-CoV-2 spike served as the vaccine. The V and J ends lost 3 bases and 7 bases, in that order; junction bases with no gene match: 9. CDR3 length: 17 residues. Germline-derived CDR1 and CDR2 are LNHDA and SQIVND (reference sequence). About this clone itself: Its matching antigen is unknown.

The chain has TRBV19 and TRBJ2-1; 13 bases are a match to TRBD2. This TCR was sampled from a person between 18 and 60 years old who received the Ad26.COV2.S COVID-19 vaccine or a placebo. The sequencing here drew on peripheral blood, taken in a trial of Ad26.COV2.S vaccine versus placebo. The CDR3 reads CASSIYTSGGAQNEQFF. CDR3 nucleotide sequence: TGTGCCAGTAGTATCTACACTAGCGGGGGGGCCCAAAATGAGCAGTTCTTC. Looking up the rest from reference TRBV19 and TRBJ2-1 gives the full variable domain: DGGITQSPKYLFRKEGQNVTLSCEQNLNHDAMYWYRQDPGQGLRLIYYSQIVNDFQKGDIAEGYSVSREKKESFPLTVTSAQKNPTAFYLCASSIYTSGGAQNEQFFGPGTRLTVL.